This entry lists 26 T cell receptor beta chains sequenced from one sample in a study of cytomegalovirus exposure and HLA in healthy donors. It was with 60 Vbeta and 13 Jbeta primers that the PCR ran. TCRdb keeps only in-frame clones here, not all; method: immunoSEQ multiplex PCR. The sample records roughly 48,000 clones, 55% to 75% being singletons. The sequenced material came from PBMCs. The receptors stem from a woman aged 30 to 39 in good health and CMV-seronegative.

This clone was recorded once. The CDR3 DNA sequence: TGTGCCAGCAGTGAGGGTCAGGGGGAGTCCTACGAGCAGTACTTC. Amino acids: CASSEGQGESYEQYF. The rearrangement links TRBV6-1 to TRBJ2-7, with TRBD1 matching 7 bases. The CDR3 runs to 15 residues. After removal of 3 bases from V and 1 base from J, the junction contained 6 bases not matched to a gene. The germline V gene has CDR1 MNHNS and CDR2 SASEGT.

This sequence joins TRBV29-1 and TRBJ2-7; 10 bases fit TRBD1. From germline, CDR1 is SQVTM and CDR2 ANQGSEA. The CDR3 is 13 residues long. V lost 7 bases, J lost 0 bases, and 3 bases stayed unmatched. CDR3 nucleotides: TGCAGCGGCCGGGACAGGGGCTCCTACGAGCAGTACTTC. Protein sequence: CSGRDRGSYEQYF.

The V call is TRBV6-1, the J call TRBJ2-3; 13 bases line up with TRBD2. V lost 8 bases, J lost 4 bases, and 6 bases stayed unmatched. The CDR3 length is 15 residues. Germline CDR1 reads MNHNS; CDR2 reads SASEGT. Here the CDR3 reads CASGTTSGGADTQYF. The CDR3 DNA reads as TGTGCCAGCGGCACAACTAGCGGGGGGGCAGATACGCAGTATTTT.

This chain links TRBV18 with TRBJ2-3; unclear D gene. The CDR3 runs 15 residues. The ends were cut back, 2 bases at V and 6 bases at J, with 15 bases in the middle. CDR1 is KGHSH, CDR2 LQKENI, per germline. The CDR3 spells CASSPGPSAPDTQYF. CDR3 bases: TGTGCCAGCTCACCAGGGCCCTCAGCTCCCGATACGCAGTATTTT.

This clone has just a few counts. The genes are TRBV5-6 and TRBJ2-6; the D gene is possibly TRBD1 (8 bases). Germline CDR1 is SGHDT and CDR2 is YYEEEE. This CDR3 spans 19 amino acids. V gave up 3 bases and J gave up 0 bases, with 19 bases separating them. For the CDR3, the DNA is TGTGCCAGCAGCTCACTGACAGGGGAGGGAGTCTCTGGGGCCAACGTCCTGACTTTC. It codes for CASSSLTGEGVSGANVLTF.

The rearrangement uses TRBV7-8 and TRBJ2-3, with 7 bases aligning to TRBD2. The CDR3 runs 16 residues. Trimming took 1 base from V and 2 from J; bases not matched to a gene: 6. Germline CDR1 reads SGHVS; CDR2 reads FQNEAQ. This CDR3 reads CASSLGTRGPTDTQYF. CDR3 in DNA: TGTGCCAGCAGCTTAGGGACTAGGGGCCCCACAGATACGCAGTATTTT.

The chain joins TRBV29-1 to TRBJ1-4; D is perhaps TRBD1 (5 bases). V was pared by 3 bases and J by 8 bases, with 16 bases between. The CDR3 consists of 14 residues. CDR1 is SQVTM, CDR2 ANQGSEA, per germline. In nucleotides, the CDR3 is TGCAGCGTTGATCCGGGGACGGGAGGCGAAAAACTGTTTTTT. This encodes CSVDPGTGGEKLFF.

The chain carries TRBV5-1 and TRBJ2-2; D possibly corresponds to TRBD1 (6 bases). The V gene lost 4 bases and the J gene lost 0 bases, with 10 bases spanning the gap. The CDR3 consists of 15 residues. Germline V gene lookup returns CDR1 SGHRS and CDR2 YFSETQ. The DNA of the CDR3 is TGCGCCAGCAGCCCTTACAGGGCGAACACCGGGGAGCTGTTTTTT. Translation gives CASSPYRANTGELFF.

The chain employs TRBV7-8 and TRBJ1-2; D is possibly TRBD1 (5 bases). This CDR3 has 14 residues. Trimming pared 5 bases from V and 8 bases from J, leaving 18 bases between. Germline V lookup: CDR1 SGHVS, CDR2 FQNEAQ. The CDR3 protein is CASSQQEGLGGYTF. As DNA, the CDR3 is TGTGCCAGCAGCCAGCAGGAGGGGTTGGGAGGCTACACCTTC.

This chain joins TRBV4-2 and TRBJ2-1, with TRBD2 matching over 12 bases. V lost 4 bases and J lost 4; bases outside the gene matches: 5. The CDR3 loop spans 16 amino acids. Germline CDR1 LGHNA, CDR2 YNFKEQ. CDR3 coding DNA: TGTGCCAGCAGCCCCTTGACTAGCGGGAGTTACAATGAGCAGTTCTTC. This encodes CASSPLTSGSYNEQFF.

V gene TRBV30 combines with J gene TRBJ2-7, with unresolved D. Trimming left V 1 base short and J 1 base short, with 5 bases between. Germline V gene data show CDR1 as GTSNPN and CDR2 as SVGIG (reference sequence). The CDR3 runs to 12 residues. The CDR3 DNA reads TGTGCCTGGAGTGAACAGTCCTACGAGCAGTACTTC. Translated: CAWSEQSYEQYF.

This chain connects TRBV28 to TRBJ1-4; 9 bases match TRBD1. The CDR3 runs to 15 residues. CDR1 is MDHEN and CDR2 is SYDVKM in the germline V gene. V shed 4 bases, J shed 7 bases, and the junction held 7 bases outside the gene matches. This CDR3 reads CASSSPGQGFEKLFF. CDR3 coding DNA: TGTGCCAGCAGTTCACCGGGACAGGGCTTTGAAAAACTGTTTTTT.

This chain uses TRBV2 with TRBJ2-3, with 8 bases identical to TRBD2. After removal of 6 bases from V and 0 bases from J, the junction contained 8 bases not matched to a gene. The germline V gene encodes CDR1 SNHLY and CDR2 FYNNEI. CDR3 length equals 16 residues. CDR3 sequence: CASSRGGLTSTDTQYF. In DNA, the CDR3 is TGTGCCAGCAGCCGCGGGGGGCTGACTAGCACAGATACGCAGTATTTT.

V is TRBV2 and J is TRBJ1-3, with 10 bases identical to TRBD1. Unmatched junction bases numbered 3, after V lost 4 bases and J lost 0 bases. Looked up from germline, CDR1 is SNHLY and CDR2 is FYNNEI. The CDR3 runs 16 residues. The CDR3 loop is CASSVWTGGSGNTIYF. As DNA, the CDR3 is TGTGCCAGCAGTGTGTGGACAGGGGGCTCTGGAAACACCATATATTTT.

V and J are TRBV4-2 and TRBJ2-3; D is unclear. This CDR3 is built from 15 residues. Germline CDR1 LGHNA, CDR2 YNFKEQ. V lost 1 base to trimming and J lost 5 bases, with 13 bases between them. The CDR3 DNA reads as TGTGCCAGCAGCCAAGGGGTTGGAGATCAAGATACGCAGTATTTT. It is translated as CASSQGVGDQDTQYF.

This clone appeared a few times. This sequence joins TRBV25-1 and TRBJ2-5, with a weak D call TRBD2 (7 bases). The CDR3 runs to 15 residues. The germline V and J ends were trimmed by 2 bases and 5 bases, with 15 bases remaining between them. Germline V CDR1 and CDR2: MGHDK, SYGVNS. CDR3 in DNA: TGTGCCAGCAGTGAAACTTGGGGGCGGGAGGAGACCCAGTACTTC. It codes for CASSETWGREETQYF.

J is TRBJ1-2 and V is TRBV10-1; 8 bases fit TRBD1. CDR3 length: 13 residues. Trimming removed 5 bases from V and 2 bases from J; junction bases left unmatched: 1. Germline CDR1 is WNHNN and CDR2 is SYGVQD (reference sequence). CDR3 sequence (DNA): TGCGCCAGCAGTCGGGACAGGAACTATGGCTACACCTTC. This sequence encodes CASSRDRNYGYTF.

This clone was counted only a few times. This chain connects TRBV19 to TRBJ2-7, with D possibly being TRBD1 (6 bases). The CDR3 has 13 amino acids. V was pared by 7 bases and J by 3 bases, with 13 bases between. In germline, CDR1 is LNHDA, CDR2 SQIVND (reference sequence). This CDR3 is CASTHREVYEQYF. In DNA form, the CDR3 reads TGTGCCAGTACCCACAGGGAAGTCTACGAGCAGTACTTC.

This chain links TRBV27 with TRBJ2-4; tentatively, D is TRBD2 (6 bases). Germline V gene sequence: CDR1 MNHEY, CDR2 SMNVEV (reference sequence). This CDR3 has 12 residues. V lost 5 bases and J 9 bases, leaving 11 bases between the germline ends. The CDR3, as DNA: TGTGCCAGCAGTACGGGGGTGGGCATTCAGTACTTC. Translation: CASSTGVGIQYF.

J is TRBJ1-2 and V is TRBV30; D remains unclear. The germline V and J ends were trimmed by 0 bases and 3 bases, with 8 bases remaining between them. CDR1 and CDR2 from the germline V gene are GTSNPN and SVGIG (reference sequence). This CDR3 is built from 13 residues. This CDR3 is CAWSVSGHYGYTF. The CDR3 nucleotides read TGTGCCTGGAGTGTATCGGGTCACTATGGCTACACCTTC.

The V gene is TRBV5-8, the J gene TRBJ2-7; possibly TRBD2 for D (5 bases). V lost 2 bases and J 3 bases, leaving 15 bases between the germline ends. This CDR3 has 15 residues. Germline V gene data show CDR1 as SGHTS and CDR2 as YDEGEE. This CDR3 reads CASSLFRRGDYEQYF. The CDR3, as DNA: TGTGCCAGCAGCTTATTCCGCCGGGGAGACTACGAGCAGTACTTC. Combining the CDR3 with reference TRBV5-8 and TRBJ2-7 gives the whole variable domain EAGVTQSPTHLIKTRGQQATLRCSPISGHTSVYWYQQALGLGLQFLLWYDEGEERNRGNFPPRFSGRQFPNYSSELNVNALELEDSALYLCASSLFRRGDYEQYFGPGTRLTVT.

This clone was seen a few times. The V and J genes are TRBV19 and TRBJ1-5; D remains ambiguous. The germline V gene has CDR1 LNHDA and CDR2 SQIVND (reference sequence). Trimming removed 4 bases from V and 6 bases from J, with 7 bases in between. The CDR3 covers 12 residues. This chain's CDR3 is CASSSRGQPQHF. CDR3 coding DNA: TGTGCCAGTAGTAGCCGGGGTCAGCCCCAGCATTTT. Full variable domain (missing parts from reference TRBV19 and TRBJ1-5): DGGITQSPKYLFRKEGQNVTLSCEQNLNHDAMYWYRQDPGQGLRLIYYSQIVNDFQKGDIAEGYSVSREKKESFPLTVTSAQKNPTAFYLCASSSRGQPQHFGDGTRLSIL.

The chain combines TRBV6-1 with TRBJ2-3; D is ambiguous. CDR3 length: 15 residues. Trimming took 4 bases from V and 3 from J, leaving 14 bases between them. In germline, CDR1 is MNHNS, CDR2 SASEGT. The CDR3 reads CASSGSEGGTDTQYF. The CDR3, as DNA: TGTGCCAGCAGTGGGTCGGAAGGCGGAACAGATACGCAGTATTTT.

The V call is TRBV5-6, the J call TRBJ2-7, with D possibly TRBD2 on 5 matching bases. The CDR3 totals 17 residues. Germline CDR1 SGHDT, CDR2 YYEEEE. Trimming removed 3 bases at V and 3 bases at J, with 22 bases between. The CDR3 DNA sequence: TGTGCCAGCAGCTCGGGATGGGCGGCATTTTCGGGCTACGAGCAGTACTTC. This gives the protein CASSSGWAAFSGYEQYF.

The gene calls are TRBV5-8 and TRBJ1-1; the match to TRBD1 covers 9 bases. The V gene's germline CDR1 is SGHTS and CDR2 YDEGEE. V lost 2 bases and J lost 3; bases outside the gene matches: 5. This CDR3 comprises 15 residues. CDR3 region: CASSFLQGADTEAFF. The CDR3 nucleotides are TGTGCCAGCAGCTTCTTACAGGGGGCGGACACTGAAGCTTTCTTT.

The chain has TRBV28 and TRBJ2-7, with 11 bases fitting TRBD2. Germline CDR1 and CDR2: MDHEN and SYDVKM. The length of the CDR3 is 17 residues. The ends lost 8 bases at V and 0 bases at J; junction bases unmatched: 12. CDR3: CASVGVAGGPSSYEQYF. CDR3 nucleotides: TGTGCCAGCGTAGGGGTAGCGGGAGGGCCGAGCTCCTACGAGCAGTACTTC.